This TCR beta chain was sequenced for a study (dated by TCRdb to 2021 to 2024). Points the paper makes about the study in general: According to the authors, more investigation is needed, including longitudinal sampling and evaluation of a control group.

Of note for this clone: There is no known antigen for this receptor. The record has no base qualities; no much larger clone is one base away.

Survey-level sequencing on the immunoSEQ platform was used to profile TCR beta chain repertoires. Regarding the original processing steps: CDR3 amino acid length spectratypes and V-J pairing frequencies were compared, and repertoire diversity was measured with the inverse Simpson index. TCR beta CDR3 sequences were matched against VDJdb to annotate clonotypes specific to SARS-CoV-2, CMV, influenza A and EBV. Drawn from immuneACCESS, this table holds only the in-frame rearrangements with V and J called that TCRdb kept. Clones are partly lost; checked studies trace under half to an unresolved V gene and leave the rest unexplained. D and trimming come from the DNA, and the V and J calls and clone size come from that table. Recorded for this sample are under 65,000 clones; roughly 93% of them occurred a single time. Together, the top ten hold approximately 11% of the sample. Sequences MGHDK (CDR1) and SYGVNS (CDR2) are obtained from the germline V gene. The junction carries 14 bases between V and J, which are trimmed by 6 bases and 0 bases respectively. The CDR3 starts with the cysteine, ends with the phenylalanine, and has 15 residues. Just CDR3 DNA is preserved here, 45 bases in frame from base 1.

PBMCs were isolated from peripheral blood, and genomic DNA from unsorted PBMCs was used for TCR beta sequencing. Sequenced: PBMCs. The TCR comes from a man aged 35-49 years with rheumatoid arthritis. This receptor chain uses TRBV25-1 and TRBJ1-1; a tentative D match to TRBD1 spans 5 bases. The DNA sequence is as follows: TGTGCCAGCAGGGCCACCGGGACCTTGAACACTGAAGCTTTCTTT. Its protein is CASRATGTLNTEAFF.